A single T cell receptor (beta chain) is shown here with its context. Single viable CD3+CD4+CD8-CD45RO+ cells were sorted as the memory CD4+ T cells. The protocol was immunoSEQ multiplex PCR, while the TCRdb copy is restricted to in-frame clones and leaves out a portion. Of tens of thousands of clones in the sample, approximately 83% were seen once. The source of the sample is a study of memory CD4+ T cells and cytomegalovirus serostatus. This CDR3 is built from 14 residues. V was pared by 3 bases and J by 11 bases, with 14 bases between. Germline V gene data show CDR1 as MNHEY and CDR2 as SMNVEV (reference sequence).

The chain joins TRBV27 to TRBJ1-6; TRBD1 is a possible D gene (6 bases). The TCR sequence derives from an adult in good health and CMV-seronegative. Sequencing was done on a sample of memory CD4+ T cells from blood. CDR3 amino acids: CASSFGQGLTPLHF. Here the CDR3 DNA reads TGTGCCAGCAGTTTCGGGCAGGGGTTGACACCCCTCCACTTT.